Following are 21 T cell receptor beta chains from one sample sequenced in a study of T cells in Graves' hyperthyroidism and ophthalmopathy. TCR beta CDR3 regions were amplified from RNA. When the TCR CDR3 underwent first-round RT-PCR, the HTBI primer set was used. A single record per CDR3 protein comes from TCRdb applying MiXCR to the multiplex PCR reads. The table records 300,000 or so distinct CDR3 sequences, roughly 15% of them present only once. Material: blood. The receptors stem from a man in his thirties or forties with Graves' hyperthyroidism.

The rearrangement uses TRBV12-3 or TRBV12-4 and TRBJ1-3; D gene unclear. V was clipped by 7 bases and J by 0 bases, with 19 bases between them. The CDR3 is made up of 17 amino acids. The CDR3 loop reads CASTSRTRALSGNTIYF. CDR3 sequence (DNA): TGTGCCAGCACCTCGAGAACTAGGGCCCTCTCTGGAAACACCATATATTTT.

The chain carries TRBV7-8 and TRBJ2-7; D ambiguous. The CDR3 length is 15 residues. Germline CDR1 and CDR2: SGHVS and FQNEAQ. V lost 5 bases, J lost 9 bases, and 23 bases lay in between. CDR3 loop: CASSVRSGQYHAQYF. The CDR3 DNA follows: TGTGCCAGCAGCGTTCGATCGGGCCAGTATCATGCGCAGTACTTC.

With regard to this clonotype: At one end the junction does not follow the germline gene, possibly because of a read error. The chain couples TRBV11-2 to TRBJ2-5; 8 bases line up with TRBD2. Looked up from germline, CDR1 is SGHAT and CDR2 is FQNNGV. The CDR3 contains 17 residues. CDR3 in DNA: TGTGCCACCAGTGACCCCTCCGACGGGGGGGGGGGAGAGACCCGGTACTTC. Translated, it gives CATSDPSDGGGGETRYF.

There are many counts of this clonotype. The chain links TRBV28 to TRBJ1-1; D is ambiguous. Trimming pared 5 bases from V and 3 bases from J, leaving 22 bases between. CDR3 length: 17 amino acids. Germline V CDR1 and CDR2: MDHEN, SYDVKM. In DNA form, the CDR3 reads TGTGCCAGCAGTCCCAATTCAAGATGGGGTAGTGACACTGAAGCTTTCTTT. It translates to CASSPNSRWGSDTEAFF.

The sample holds one count of this clonotype. Just one base apart from a much larger clone, this may be a read error. Since no conserved phenylalanine or tryptophan closes the CDR3, a read error is the likely cause. The rearrangement uses TRBV9 and TRBJ2-1, with 11 bases lining up with TRBD1. This CDR3 is built from 16 residues. Germline V gene sequence: CDR1 SGDLS, CDR2 YYNGEE. Trimming at V came to 0 bases and at J to 8 bases, leaving 7 bases not matched to a gene. The DNA of the CDR3 is TGTGCCAGCAGCGTAGCTGAGGGACAGGGGGGCGATGAGCAGTTCCTC. Translated, it gives CASSVAEGQGGDEQFL.

A few counts support this clonotype. The chain is built from TRBV19 and TRBJ2-5; possible D gene TRBD2, 5 bases. CDR1 LNHDA and CDR2 SQIVND come from the germline V gene (reference sequence). The CDR3 contains 13 residues. Trimming pared 8 bases from V and 7 bases from J, leaving 17 bases between. CDR3 residues: CASVRSHAGTQYF. The CDR3 coding sequence is TGTGCCAGTGTAAGAAGCCACGCGGGGACCCAGTACTTC.

J is TRBJ2-3 and V is TRBV15, with no clear D. This CDR3 is built from 14 residues. Trimming pared 9 bases from V and 1 base from J, leaving 14 bases between. CDR1 LNHNV and CDR2 YYDKDF come from the germline V gene (reference sequence). CDR3 bases: TGTGCCACAAAAGGGCAGCCCCGCACAGATACGCAGTATTTT. This encodes CATKGQPRTDTQYF. Full variable domain (remainder filled in from reference TRBV15 and TRBJ2-3): DAMVIQNPRYQVTQFGKPVTLSCSQTLNHNVMYWYQQKSSQAPKLLFHYYDKDFNNEADTPDNFQSRRPNTSFCFLDIRSPGLGDTAMYLCATKGQPRTDTQYFGPGTRLTVL.

As concerns this clonotype: This may be a read error: a much more frequent sequence differs by one nucleotide. The CDR3 ends on some other residue instead of the conserved phenylalanine or tryptophan, so this is likely a read error. The rearrangement joins TRBV5-1 to TRBJ1-2; no clear D gene. The CDR3 consists of 12 residues. CDR1 is SGHRS, CDR2 YFSETQ, per germline. V lost 0 bases, J lost 8 bases, and 8 bases lay in between. The CDR3: CASSLEGSGYTL. CDR3 sequence (DNA): TGCGCCAGCAGCTTGGAGGGTTCCGGCTACACCCTC.

The chain uses TRBV20-1 and TRBJ1-3; a weak D match, TRBD1 (5 bases). Germline V gives CDR1 DFQATT, CDR2 SNEGSKA (reference sequence). With 2 bases removed from V and 9 bases from J, the gap between germline ends came to 23 bases. CDR3 length: 16 amino acids. CDR3 amino acids: CSARRLGTADLGTIYF. The CDR3 DNA follows: TGCAGTGCTAGAAGACTCGGGACTGCCGATTTGGGCACCATATATTTT.

The CDR3 here is CASSQRTGGYEQYF. In DNA form, the CDR3 reads TGTGCCAGCAGTCAACGGACAGGGGGCTACGAGCAGTACTTC. V is TRBV6-1 and J is TRBJ2-7, with TRBD1 matching over 10 bases. J was trimmed by 3 bases and V by 5 bases; bases with no gene match: 4. The germline V gene encodes CDR1 MNHNS and CDR2 SASEGT. The CDR3 is made up of 14 amino acids.

This chain uses TRBV6-2 or TRBV6-3 with TRBJ1-1; tentatively, D is TRBD1 (6 bases). CDR3 length equals 14 residues. Per the germline V gene, CDR1 is MNHEY and CDR2 is SVGEGT. Trimming removed 6 bases from V and 10 bases from J, with 21 bases in between. CDR3 loop: CASSNVGGRRSAFF. In DNA form, the CDR3 reads TGTGCCAGCAGCAACGTCGGGGGGCGCCGGTCAGCTTTCTTT.

This clonotype has just a few counts. The chain couples TRBV6-2 or TRBV6-3 to TRBJ2-3; maybe TRBD1 (6 bases). Germline CDR1 and CDR2: MNHEY and SVGEGT. V was clipped by 7 bases and J by 1 base, with 33 bases between them. The CDR3 has 21 residues. This CDR3 is CASTRPAGVDSYWWGTDTQYF. In DNA form, the CDR3 reads TGTGCCAGCACAAGGCCGGCCGGTGTGGACAGTTATTGGTGGGGCACAGATACGCAGTATTTT.

The sample holds a few counts of this clonotype. The gene calls are TRBV10-3 and TRBJ1-6; D may be TRBD1 (5 bases). V was pared by 2 bases and J by 4 bases, with 12 bases between. The CDR3 spans 16 residues. Germline CDR1 ENHRY, CDR2 SYGVKD. CDR3 in amino acids: CAISEGRDGYNSPLHF. The CDR3 bases are TGTGCCATCAGTGAGGGGCGGGACGGATATAATTCACCCCTCCACTTT.

This clonotype was seen only a few times. The chain has TRBV9 and TRBJ2-1; D remains ambiguous. The CDR3 has 13 residues. The V gene lost 0 bases and the J gene lost 7 bases, with 8 bases spanning the gap. CDR1 SGDLS and CDR2 YYNGEE come from the germline V gene. This CDR3 reads CASSVGLLNEQFF. The CDR3 nucleotides are TGTGCCAGCAGCGTAGGACTTCTTAATGAGCAGTTCTTC. The whole variable domain, remainder taken from reference TRBV9 and TRBJ2-1, is DSGVTQTPKHLITATGQRVTLRCSPRSGDLSVYWYQQSLDQGLQFLIQYYNGEERAKGNILERFSAQQFPDLHSELNLSSLELGDSALYFCASSVGLLNEQFFGPGTRLTVL.

The chain links TRBV10-2 to TRBJ2-2; TRBD2 agrees at 7 bases. V was clipped by 6 bases and J by 6 bases; unmatched bases: 13. The CDR3 is made up of 16 amino acids. The germline CDR1 and CDR2 sequences are WSHSY and SAAADI. The CDR3 sequence is CASRGYGTTAPGELFF. The CDR3 nucleotides read TGCGCCAGCAGGGGATACGGGACTACGGCTCCCGGGGAGCTGTTTTTT.

This clonotype was counted a few times. The chain links TRBV3-1 to TRBJ2-5, with unresolved D. V was pared by 4 bases and J by 5 bases, with 14 bases between. Looked up from germline, CDR1 is LGHDT and CDR2 is YNNKEL (reference sequence). This CDR3 has 14 residues. CDR3 sequence (DNA): TGTGCCAGCAGCCCGGCAAGCGTGGATGAGACCCAGTACTTC. It specifies CASSPASVDETQYF.

Turning to this clonotype: Mismatch with germline at one junction end may stem from a read error. The rearrangement uses TRBV28 and TRBJ1-1; 8 bases are a match to TRBD1. The CDR3 consists of 15 residues. The germline V gene encodes CDR1 MDHEN and CDR2 SYDVKM. Here the CDR3 DNA reads TGTGCCAGCAGTTCTCGAGGACAGGGAAGCCCTGAAGCTTCTTTT. Amino acid sequence: CASSSRGQGSPEASF.

The CDR3 region is CASSHSGQGGQPQHF. CDR3 nucleotides: TGCGCCAGCAGCCACTCCGGACAGGGGGGTCAGCCCCAGCATTTT. This chain links TRBV4-1 with TRBJ1-5; 10 bases are shared with TRBD1. Germline CDR1 reads MGHRA; CDR2 reads YSYEKL. The J segment lost 6 bases and the V segment lost 3 bases, leaving 5 bases of the junction unmatched. CDR3 length: 15 residues.

The V and J genes are TRBV7-9 and TRBJ1-1, with 7 bases identical to TRBD1. The length of the CDR3 is 14 residues. The germline gives CDR1 SEHNR, CDR2 FQNEAQ (reference sequence). V gave up 1 base and J gave up 10 bases; unmatched junction bases: 9. CDR3 sequence reads: CASSLGGQGEGAFF. CDR3 in DNA: TGTGCCAGCAGCTTAGGAGGCCAGGGGGAAGGAGCTTTCTTT.

This chain links TRBV6-1 with TRBJ2-3, with D uncertain. Germline assignment: CDR1 MNHNS and CDR2 SASEGT. CDR3 length: 14 residues. V dropped 4 bases and J dropped 0 bases, with 8 bases sitting between them. The CDR3 DNA sequence: TGTGCCAGCAGTGTCCAGGCCAGCACAGATACGCAGTATTTT. Protein sequence: CASSVQASTDTQYF.

The chain couples TRBV5-1 to TRBJ1-1, with D perhaps matching TRBD1 (5 bases). The CDR3 loop spans 15 amino acids. The V and J ends lost 0 bases and 5 bases respectively, with 14 bases between them. Per germline, CDR1 SGHRS and CDR2 YFSETQ. The CDR3 region has the DNA TGCGCCAGCAGCTTGGTGGGGGGTCGAGGGACTGAAGCTTTCTTT. It translates to CASSLVGGRGTEAFF.